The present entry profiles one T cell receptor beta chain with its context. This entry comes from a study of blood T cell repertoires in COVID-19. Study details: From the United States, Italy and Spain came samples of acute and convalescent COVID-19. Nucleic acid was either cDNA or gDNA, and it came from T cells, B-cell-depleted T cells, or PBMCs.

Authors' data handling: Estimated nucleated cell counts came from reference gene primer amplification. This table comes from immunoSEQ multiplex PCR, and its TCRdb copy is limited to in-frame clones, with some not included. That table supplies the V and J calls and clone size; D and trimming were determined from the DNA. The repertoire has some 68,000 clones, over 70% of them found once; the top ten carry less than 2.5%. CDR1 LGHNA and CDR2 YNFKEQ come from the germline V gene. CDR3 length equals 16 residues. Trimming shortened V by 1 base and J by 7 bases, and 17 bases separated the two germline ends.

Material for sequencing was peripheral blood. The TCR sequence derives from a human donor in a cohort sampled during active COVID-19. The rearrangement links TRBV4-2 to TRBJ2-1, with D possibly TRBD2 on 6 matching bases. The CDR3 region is CASSQAGRDFSNEQFF. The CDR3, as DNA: TGTGCCAGCAGCCAAGCCGGCCGGGACTTCTCGAATGAGCAGTTCTTC.